This TCR beta chain was documented in a study of T cell repertoires in ileal Crohn's disease. A remark on this clone: Its antigen is as yet unknown.

The CDR3 runs to 13 residues. Germline V gene lookup returns CDR1 MNHEY and CDR2 SVGAGI. V lost 2 bases and J lost 3, with 7 bases in between. Whole-study results and caveats: All patients with clonality above 26.8% had endoscopic recurrence.

This table comes from immunoSEQ multiplex PCR, and its TCRdb copy is limited to in-frame clones, with some not included. Here the sample spans about 31,000 clones, around 80% being singletons. Eligibility required adulthood, ileal or ileocolonic Crohn's disease and indicated ileocolonic resection. The sequencing input was ileal tissue. This clonotype was sampled from an adult with Crohn's disease. The chain recombines TRBV6-5 with TRBJ1-2, with unresolved D. The CDR3 here is CASSYGEDYGYTF. Written as DNA, the CDR3 is TGTGCCAGCAGTTACGGTGAGGACTATGGCTACACCTTC.